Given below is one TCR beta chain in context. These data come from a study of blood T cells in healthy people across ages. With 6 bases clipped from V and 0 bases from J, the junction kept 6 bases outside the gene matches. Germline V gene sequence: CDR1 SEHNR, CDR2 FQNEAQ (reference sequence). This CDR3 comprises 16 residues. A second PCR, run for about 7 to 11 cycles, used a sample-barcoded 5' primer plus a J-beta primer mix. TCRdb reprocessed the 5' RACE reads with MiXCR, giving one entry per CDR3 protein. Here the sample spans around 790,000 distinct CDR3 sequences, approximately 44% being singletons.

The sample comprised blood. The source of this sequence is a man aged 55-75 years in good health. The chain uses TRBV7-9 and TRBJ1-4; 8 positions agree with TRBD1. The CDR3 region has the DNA TGTGCCAGCAGACCTGGACAGGGTGCAACTAATGAAAAACTGTTTTTT. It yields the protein CASRPGQGATNEKLFF. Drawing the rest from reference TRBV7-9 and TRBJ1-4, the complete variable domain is DTGVSQNPRHKITKRGQNVTFRCDPISEHNRLYWYRQTLGQGPEFLTYFQNEAQLEKSRLLSDRFSAERPKGSFSTLEIQRTEQGDSAMYLCASRPGQGATNEKLFFGSGTQLSVL.